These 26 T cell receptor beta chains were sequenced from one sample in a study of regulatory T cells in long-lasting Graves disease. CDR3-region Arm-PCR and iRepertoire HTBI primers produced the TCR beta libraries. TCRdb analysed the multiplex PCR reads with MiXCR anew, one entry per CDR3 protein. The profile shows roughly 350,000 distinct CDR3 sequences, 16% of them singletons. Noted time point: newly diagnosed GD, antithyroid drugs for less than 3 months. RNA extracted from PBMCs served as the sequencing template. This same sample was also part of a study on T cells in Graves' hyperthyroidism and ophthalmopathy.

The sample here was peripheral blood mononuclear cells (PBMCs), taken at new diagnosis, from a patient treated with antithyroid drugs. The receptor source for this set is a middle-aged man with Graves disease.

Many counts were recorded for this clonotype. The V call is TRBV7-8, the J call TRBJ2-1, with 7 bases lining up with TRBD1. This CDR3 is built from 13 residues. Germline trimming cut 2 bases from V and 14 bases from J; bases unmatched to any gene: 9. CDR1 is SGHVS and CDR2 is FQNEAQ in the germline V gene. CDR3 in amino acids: CASSLRQGVVEFF. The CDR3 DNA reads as TGTGCCAGCAGCTTACGGCAGGGGGTTGTGGAGTTCTTC.

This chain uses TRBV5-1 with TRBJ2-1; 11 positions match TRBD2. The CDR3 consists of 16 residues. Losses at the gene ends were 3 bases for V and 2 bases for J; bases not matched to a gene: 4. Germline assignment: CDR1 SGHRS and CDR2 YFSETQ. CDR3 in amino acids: CASSSHSGGAYNEQFF. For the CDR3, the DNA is TGCGCCAGCAGCTCCCATAGCGGGGGGGCCTACAATGAGCAGTTCTTC.

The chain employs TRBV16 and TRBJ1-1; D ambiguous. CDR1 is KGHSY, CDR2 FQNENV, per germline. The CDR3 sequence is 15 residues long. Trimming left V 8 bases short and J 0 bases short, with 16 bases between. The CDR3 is CASRGWTVMNTEAFF. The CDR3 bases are TGTGCCAGCCGCGGGTGGACGGTTATGAACACTGAAGCTTTCTTT. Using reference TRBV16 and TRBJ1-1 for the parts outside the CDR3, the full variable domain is GEEVAQTPKHLVRGEGQKAKLYCAPIKGHSYVFWYQQVLKNEFKFLISFQNENVFDETGMPKERFSAKCLPNSPCSLEIQATKLEDSAVYFCASRGWTVMNTEAFFGQGTRLTVV.

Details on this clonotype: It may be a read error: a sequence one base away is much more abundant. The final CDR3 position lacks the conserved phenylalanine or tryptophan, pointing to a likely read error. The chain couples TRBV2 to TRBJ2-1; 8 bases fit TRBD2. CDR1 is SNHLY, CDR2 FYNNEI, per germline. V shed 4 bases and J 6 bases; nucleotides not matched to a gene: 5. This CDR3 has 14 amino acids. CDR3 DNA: TGTGCCAGCAGTGTTATAGCGGGGACCAATGAGCAGTTCTCC. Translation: CASSVIAGTNEQFS.

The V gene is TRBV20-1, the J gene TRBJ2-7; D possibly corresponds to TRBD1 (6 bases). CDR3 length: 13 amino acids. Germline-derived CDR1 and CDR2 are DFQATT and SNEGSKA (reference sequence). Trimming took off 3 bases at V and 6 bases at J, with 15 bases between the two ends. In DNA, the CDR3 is TGCAGTGCTAGTATTACAGGGAATCGCGAGCAGTACTTC. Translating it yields CSASITGNREQYF.

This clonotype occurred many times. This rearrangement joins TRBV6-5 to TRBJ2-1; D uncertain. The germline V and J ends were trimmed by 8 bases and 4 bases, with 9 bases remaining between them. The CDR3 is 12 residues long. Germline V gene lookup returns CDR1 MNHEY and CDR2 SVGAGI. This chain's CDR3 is CASCSYYNEQFF. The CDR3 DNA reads TGTGCCAGCTGTTCGTATTACAATGAGCAGTTCTTC.

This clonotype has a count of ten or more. Written as DNA, the CDR3 is TGTGCCAGCCGGAGAGGGTTCGAGCAGTACTTC. Translating gives CASRRGFEQYF. The V and J genes are TRBV2 and TRBJ2-7; possible D gene TRBD2, 5 bases. Germline V gene data show CDR1 as SNHLY and CDR2 as FYNNEI. The length of the CDR3 is 11 residues. V lost 8 bases and J 6 bases, leaving 11 bases between the germline ends.

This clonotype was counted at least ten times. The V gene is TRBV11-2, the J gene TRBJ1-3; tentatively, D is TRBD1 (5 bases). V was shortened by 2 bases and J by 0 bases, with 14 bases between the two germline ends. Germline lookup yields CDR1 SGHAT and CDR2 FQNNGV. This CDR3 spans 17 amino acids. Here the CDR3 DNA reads TGTGCCAGCAGCTTACGACAGTTGACTTACTCTGGAAACACCATATATTTT. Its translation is CASSLRQLTYSGNTIYF. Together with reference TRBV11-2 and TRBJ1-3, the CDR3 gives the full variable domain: EAGVAQSPRYKIIEKRQSVAFWCNPISGHATLYWYQQILGQGPKLLIQFQNNGVVDDSQLPKDRFSAERLKGVDSTLKIQPAKLEDSAVYLCASSLRQLTYSGNTIYFGEGSWLTVV.

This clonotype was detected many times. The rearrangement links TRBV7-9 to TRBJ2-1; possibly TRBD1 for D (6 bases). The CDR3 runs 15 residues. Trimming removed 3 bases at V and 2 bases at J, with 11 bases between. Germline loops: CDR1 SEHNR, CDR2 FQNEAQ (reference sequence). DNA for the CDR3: TGTGCCAGCAGCTTTCACAGGGATACCTACAATGAGCAGTTCTTC. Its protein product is CASSFHRDTYNEQFF. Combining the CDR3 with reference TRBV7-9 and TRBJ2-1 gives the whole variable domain DTGVSQNPRHKITKRGQNVTFRCDPISEHNRLYWYRQTLGQGPEFLTYFQNEAQLEKSRLLSDRFSAERPKGSFSTLEIQRTEQGDSAMYLCASSFHRDTYNEQFFGPGTRLTVL.

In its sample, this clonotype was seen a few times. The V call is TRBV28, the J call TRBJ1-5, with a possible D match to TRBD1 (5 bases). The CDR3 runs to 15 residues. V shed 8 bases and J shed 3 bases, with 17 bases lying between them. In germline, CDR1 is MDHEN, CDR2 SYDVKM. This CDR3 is CASSLPGHFNQPQHF. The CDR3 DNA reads TGTGCCAGCTCACTTCCTGGACATTTCAATCAGCCCCAGCATTTT.

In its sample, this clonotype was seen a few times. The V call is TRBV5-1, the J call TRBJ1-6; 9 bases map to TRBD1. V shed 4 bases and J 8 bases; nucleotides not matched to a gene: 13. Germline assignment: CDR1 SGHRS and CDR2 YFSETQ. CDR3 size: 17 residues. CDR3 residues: CASSVTHTGGLDSPLHF. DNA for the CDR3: TGCGCCAGCAGCGTGACACACACAGGGGGCTTGGATTCACCCCTCCACTTT.

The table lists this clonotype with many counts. CDR3 residues: CASSLFGLNQPQHF. As DNA, the CDR3 is TGTGCCAGCAGCTTATTTGGGCTCAATCAGCCCCAGCATTTT. V is TRBV7-6 and J is TRBJ1-5; D is unresolved. V was trimmed by 2 bases and J by 3 bases, leaving 8 bases between them. There are 14 residues in the CDR3. CDR1 and CDR2 from the germline V gene are SGHVS and FNYEAQ.

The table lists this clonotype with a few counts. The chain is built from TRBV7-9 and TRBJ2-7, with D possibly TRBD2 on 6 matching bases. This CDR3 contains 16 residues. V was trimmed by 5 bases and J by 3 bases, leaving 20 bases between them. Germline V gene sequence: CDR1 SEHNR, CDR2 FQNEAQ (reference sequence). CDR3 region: CASSPPLGGNIYEQYF. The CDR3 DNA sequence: TGTGCCAGCAGCCCCCCACTTGGGGGGAACATCTACGAGCAGTACTTC. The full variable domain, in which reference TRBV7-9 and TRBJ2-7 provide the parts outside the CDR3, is DTGVSQNPRHKITKRGQNVTFRCDPISEHNRLYWYRQTLGQGPEFLTYFQNEAQLEKSRLLSDRFSAERPKGSFSTLEIQRTEQGDSAMYLCASSPPLGGNIYEQYFGPGTRLTVT.

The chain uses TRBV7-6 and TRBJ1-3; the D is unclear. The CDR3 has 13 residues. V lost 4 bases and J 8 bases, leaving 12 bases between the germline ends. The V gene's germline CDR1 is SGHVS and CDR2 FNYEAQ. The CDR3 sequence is CASSSRLGDTIYF. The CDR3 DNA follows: TGTGCCAGCAGCTCTCGATTGGGAGACACCATATATTTT.

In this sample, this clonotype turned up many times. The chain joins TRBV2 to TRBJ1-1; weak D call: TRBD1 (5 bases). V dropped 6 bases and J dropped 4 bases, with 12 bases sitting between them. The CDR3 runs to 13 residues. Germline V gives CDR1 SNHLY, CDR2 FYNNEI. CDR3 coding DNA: TGTGCCAGCAGCTGGGGGAAGGGCACTGAAGCTTTCTTT. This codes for CASSWGKGTEAFF.

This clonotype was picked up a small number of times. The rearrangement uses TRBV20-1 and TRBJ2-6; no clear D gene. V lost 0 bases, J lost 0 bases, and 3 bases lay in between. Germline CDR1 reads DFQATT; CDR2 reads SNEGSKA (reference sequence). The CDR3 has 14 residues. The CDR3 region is CSAREGSGANVLTF. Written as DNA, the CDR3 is TGCAGTGCTAGAGAGGGCTCTGGGGCCAACGTCCTGACTTTC.

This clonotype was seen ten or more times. The CDR3, as DNA: TGCGCCAGCAGCCAAGATCTTTTCTCGGTAGCGGGGGCCAATGAGCAGTTCTTC. This codes for CASSQDLFSVAGANEQFF. The rearrangement links TRBV4-3 to TRBJ2-1; TRBD2 matches at 9 bases. CDR3 length equals 18 residues. From germline, CDR1 is LGHNA and CDR2 YSLEER. V shed 0 bases, J shed 6 bases, and the junction held 12 bases outside the gene matches.

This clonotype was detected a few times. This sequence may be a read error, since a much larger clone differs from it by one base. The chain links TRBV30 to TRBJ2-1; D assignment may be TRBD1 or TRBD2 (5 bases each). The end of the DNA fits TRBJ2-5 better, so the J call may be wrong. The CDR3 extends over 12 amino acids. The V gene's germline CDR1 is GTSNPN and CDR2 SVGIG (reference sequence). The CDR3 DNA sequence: TGTGCCTGGAGTGGGGGGATAGGGACCCAGTACTTC. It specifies CAWSGGIGTQYF.

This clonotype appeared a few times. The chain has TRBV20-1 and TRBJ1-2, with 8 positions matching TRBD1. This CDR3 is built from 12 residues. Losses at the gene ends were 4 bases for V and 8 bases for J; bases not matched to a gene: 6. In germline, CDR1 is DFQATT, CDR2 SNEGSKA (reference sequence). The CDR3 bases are TGCAGTGCTAAGGACAGGGTTTGGGGCTACACCTTC. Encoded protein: CSAKDRVWGYTF.

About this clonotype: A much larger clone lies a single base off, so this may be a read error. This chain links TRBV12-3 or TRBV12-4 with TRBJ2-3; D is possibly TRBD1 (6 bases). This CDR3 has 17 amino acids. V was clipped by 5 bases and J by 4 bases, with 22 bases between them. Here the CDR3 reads CASSPLDSFSSPDTQYF. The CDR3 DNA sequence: TGTGCCAGCAGTCCCCTGGACAGTTTCTCTAGCCCAGATACGCAGTATTTT.

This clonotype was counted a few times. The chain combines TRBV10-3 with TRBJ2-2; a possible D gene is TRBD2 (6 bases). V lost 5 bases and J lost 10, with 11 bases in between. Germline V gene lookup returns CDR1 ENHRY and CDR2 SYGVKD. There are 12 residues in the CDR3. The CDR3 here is CAISRELTELFF. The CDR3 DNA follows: TGTGCCATCAGTCGGGAGTTGACGGAGCTGTTTTTT.

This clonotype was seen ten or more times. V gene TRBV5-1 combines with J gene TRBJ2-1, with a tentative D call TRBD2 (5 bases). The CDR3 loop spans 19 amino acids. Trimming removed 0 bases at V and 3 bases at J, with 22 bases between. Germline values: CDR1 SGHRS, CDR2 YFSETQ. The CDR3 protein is CASSLGTGVTRARYNEQFF. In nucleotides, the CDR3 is TGCGCCAGCAGCTTGGGAACCGGGGTGACACGGGCTCGCTACAATGAGCAGTTCTTC.

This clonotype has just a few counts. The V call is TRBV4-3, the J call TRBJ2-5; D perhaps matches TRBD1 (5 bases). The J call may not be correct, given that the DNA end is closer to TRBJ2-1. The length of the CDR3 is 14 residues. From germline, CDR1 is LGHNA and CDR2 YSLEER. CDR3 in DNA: TGCGCCAGCAGCCAAACAACAGGATACAATGAGCAGTTCTTC. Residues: CASSQTTGYNEQFF.

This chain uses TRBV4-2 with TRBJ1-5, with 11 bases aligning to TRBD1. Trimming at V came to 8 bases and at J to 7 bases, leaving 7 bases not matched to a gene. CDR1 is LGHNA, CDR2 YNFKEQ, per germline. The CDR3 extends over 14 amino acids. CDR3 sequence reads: CASGPGQGEQPQHF. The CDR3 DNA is TGTGCCAGCGGCCCGGGACAGGGGGAACAGCCCCAGCATTTT.

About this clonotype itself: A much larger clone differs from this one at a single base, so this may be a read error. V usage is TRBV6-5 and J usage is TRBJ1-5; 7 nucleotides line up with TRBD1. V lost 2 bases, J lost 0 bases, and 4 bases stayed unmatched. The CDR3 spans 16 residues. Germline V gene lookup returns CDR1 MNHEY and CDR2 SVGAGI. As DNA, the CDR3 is TGTGCCAGCAGTTACCGACAGGGCTATAGCAATCAGCCCCAGCATTTT. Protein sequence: CASSYRQGYSNQPQHF.

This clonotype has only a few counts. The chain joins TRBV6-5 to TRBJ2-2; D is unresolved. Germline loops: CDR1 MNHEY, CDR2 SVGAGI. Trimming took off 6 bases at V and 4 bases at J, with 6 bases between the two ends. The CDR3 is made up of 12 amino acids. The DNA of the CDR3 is TGTGCCAGCAGCTACCCCACCGGGGAGCTGTTTTTT. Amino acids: CASSYPTGELFF.